The T cell receptor beta chain described here comes from a study of blood T cell repertoires in COVID-19 (dated by TCRdb to about 2020). Background for the entire study: Samples covering the acute and convalescent phases of COVID-19 were provided by collaborators in the United States, Italy and Spain. The material from the prospective study consisted of cDNA or gDNA derived from T cells, B-cell-depleted T cells, or PBMCs. Deeply sampled blood TCRbeta repertoires from subjects exposed to, actively infected with, or recovered from COVID-19 were included in the dataset. Sample metadata almost always included a de-identified subject ID, COVID-19 status, age in years and sex. The repertoires were released in a freely available public database meant as a resource for research on the immune response to SARS-CoV-2. Samples came from the ongoing ImmuneRACE study (first 160 participants) plus 1,254 subjects from 6 global collaborators. Where available, HLA class I and class II types were obtained from metadata supplied by the sample provider rather than from assay-based typing.

Summary of the overall study and its limitations: Clinical and demographic metadata were provided uncurated, with the amount varying by source and participant.

The collaborating institutions used their own protocols to collect whole blood in K2EDTA tubes. For TCRbeta analysis, collaborators shipped samples in one of three forms: frozen whole blood, isolated PBMCs, or DNA extracted from either of those sample types. The immunoSEQ Assay, a bias-controlled multiplex PCR, was used to amplify TCRbeta CDR3 regions from genomic DNA. In the source study's methods: The number of nucleated cells in each sample was estimated by amplification of reference gene primers within the assay. To quantify the absolute abundance of each unique TCRbeta CDR3 rearrangement, sequence reads were collapsed and filtered. For each sample, productive Simpson clonality was calculated by taking the square root of Simpson's diversity index across productive rearrangements. In TCRdb, the immuneACCESS table is reduced to in-frame sequences with V and J assigned. These tables do not hold every clone; where another copy was compared, an unresolved V gene accounts for under half, and the others remain unexplained. V and J calls and clone size are those listed in that table; D and trimming were worked out from the DNA. The sample table records roughly 390,000 clones; about 85% of these occur just once. Under 4% of the sample comes from the top ten.

Based on the germline V gene, the CDR1 and CDR2 sequences are MNHEY and SVGAGI. V loses 4 bases at its end and J loses 3 bases; junction bases beyond the gene matches: 5. From cysteine to phenylalanine, the CDR3 is 16 amino acids long. Only CDR3 DNA remains: 48 bases, in frame from the first base. With regard to this clone: It has no known antigen specificity. Qualities for individual bases were not recorded, and no much larger clone is one base off.

The receptor was derived from a young woman with acute or convalescent COVID-19. This sequence uses TRBV6-5 and TRBJ2-2, and TRBD1 matches 10 of the central bases. The sequenced sample was peripheral blood. Read as DNA, the sequence is TGTGCCAGCAGTTGGGACAGGGGATACGACACCGGGGAGCTGTTTTTT. This translates into CASSWDRGYDTGELFF.